A selection of T cell receptor beta chains follows, all from one sample in a study of OX40 agonist ivuxolimab in advanced cancers. The assay was immunoSEQ multiplex PCR, and TCRdb's table has in-frame clones only and misses some. The top ten hold under 70% of the sample, which has tens of thousands of clones, 88% seen once. Specimen: CD4+ or CD8+ T cells sorted from blood, collected in a trial of the OX40 agonist ivuxolimab. All receptors come from an adult with an advanced solid tumor such as melanoma, head and neck, liver or kidney cancer. Each CDR3 is given with its conserved first and last residue. Fields, in order: D gene, clone size, V gene, J gene, CDR3 protein, CDR3 DNA. The D gene is left open where the match is weak. Only some rows state a clone size, as once, few, many or a class for expanded clones.

D: TRBD2; size: .; V: TRBV28; J: TRBJ2-7; CDR3: CASSLLGLAGALSYEQYF; DNA: TGTGCCAGCAGTTTATTGGGACTAGCGGGGGCCCTCTCCTACGAGCAGTACTTC
D: .; size: .; V: TRBV4-1; J: TRBJ2-7; CDR3: CASSSEVDEQYF; DNA: TGCGCCAGCAGTTCAGAGGTCGACGAGCAGTACTTC
D: .; size: .; V: TRBV11-2; J: TRBJ2-7; CDR3: CASSPWGGGYEQYF; DNA: TGTGCCAGCAGCCCCTGGGGAGGGGGCTACGAGCAGTACTTC
D: .; size: .; V: TRBV19; J: TRBJ2-7; CDR3: CASMGLGGSEQYF; DNA: TGTGCCAGTATGGGCCTTGGAGGTAGCGAGCAGTACTTC
D: .; size: .; V: TRBV27; J: TRBJ2-3; CDR3: CASSPIQYTDTQYF; DNA: TGTGCCAGCAGCCCCATTCAATACACAGATACGCAGTATTTT
D: .; size: .; V: TRBV30; J: TRBJ2-5; CDR3: CAWSEGVGMATQYF; DNA: TGTGCCTGGAGTGAGGGCGTGGGTATGGCGACCCAGTACTTC
D: .; size: .; V: TRBV4-3; J: TRBJ2-2; CDR3: CASSQDRTANTGELFF; DNA: TGCGCCAGCAGCCAAGATAGGACAGCGAACACCGGGGAGCTGTTTTTT
D: .; size: .; V: TRBV4-1; J: TRBJ2-3; CDR3: CASSQDPGRERDTQYF; DNA: TGCGCCAGCAGCCAAGATCCCGGACGGGAGAGGGATACGCAGTATTTT
D: .; size: few; V: TRBV28; J: TRBJ2-7; CDR3: CASSFISYEQYF; DNA: TGTGCCAGCAGTTTTATCTCCTACGAGCAGTACTTC
D: .; size: .; V: TRBV28; J: TRBJ1-1; CDR3: CASSFGGTEAFF; DNA: TGTGCCAGCAGTTTTGGGGGGACTGAAGCTTTCTTT
D: .; size: .; V: TRBV27; J: TRBJ2-1; CDR3: CASSLSRYNEQFF; DNA: TGTGCCAGCAGTTTATCCAGGTACAATGAGCAGTTCTTC
D: TRBD2; size: .; V: TRBV30; J: TRBJ2-1; CDR3: CAWSYGGGPNEQFF; DNA: TGTGCCTGGAGTTACGGGGGAGGGCCCAATGAGCAGTTCTTC
D: .; size: .; V: TRBV7-9; J: TRBJ2-5; CDR3: CASSSLGAGETQYF; DNA: TGTGCCAGCAGCTCCCTGGGGGCGGGGGAGACCCAGTACTTC
D: .; size: .; V: TRBV27; J: TRBJ2-5; CDR3: CASSLLDDGETQYF; DNA: TGTGCCAGCAGTTTACTAGATGATGGGGAGACCCAGTACTTC
D: .; size: .; V: TRBV27; J: TRBJ1-1; CDR3: CASSLNRAGNTEAFF; DNA: TGTGCCAGCAGTTTGAACAGGGCGGGGAACACTGAAGCTTTCTTT
D: .; size: once; V: TRBV11-3; J: TRBJ1-3; CDR3: CASSLDIGHDTIYF; DNA: TGTGCCAGCAGCTTAGATATAGGGCACGACACCATATATTTT
D: .; size: .; V: TRBV7-9; J: TRBJ1-3; CDR3: CASSLSGNTIYF; DNA: TGTGCCAGCAGCTTAAGTGGAAACACCATATATTTT
D: .; size: .; V: TRBV29-1; J: TRBJ2-1; CDR3: CSGYRGGRQFF; DNA: TGCAGCGGCTACAGGGGAGGTCGGCAGTTCTTC
D: .; size: .; V: TRBV6-5; J: TRBJ1-3; CDR3: CASSYSGGSGNTIYF; DNA: TGTGCCAGCAGTTACTCGGGCGGCTCTGGAAACACCATATATTTT
D: TRBD1; size: once; V: TRBV19; J: TRBJ1-1; CDR3: CASRPTTGGPEAFF; DNA: TGTGCCAGTAGACCTACGACAGGGGGGCCTGAAGCTTTCTTT
D: .; size: .; V: TRBV5-1; J: TRBJ2-1; CDR3: CASSFHRTGHNNEQFF; DNA: TGCGCCAGCAGCTTCCACCGAACAGGACATAATAATGAGCAGTTCTTC
D: TRBD1; size: .; V: TRBV2; J: TRBJ1-2; CDR3: CASSEDARDREMNFGYTF; DNA: TGTGCCAGCAGTGAAGACGCCCGGGACAGGGAAATGAATTTTGGCTACACCTTC
D: .; size: .; V: TRBV6-5; J: TRBJ1-1; CDR3: CASMVGMNTEAFF; DNA: TGTGCCAGCATGGTCGGCATGAACACTGAAGCTTTCTTT
D: .; size: .; V: TRBV2; J: TRBJ2-2; CDR3: CAVRGLPGELFF; DNA: TGTGCCGTAAGGGGGTTACCCGGGGAGCTGTTTTTT
D: .; size: .; V: TRBV7-9; J: TRBJ2-2; CDR3: CASSPTTPDGELFF; DNA: TGTGCCAGCAGCCCCACGACCCCGGACGGGGAGCTGTTTTTT
D: .; size: .; V: TRBV27; J: TRBJ2-3; CDR3: CASSSTGTLPSGDTQYF; DNA: TGTGCCAGCAGTTCTACAGGGACCCTACCGAGTGGAGATACGCAGTATTTT
D: .; size: .; V: TRBV27; J: TRBJ2-7; CDR3: CASSLRSYAYEQYF; DNA: TGTGCCAGCAGTTTGAGGTCCTACGCCTACGAGCAGTACTTC
D: .; size: .; V: TRBV27; J: TRBJ2-4; CDR3: CASSSLPSGGANIQYF; DNA: TGTGCCAGCAGCAGCCTCCCGTCCGGGGGAGCAAACATTCAGTACTTC
D: .; size: .; V: TRBV28; J: TRBJ1-4; CDR3: CASSLGDGLAGEKLFF; DNA: TGTGCCAGCAGTTTAGGGGACGGACTGGCGGGGGAAAAACTGTTTTTT
D: TRBD2; size: once; V: TRBV28; J: TRBJ2-2; CDR3: CASSFRGGRSGELFF; DNA: TGTGCCAGCAGTTTCCGGGGGGGACGATCCGGGGAGCTGTTTTTT
D: TRBD2; size: once; V: TRBV7-2; J: TRBJ2-7; CDR3: CASSVTGTSGREQYF; DNA: TGTGCCAGCAGCGTTACCGGGACTAGCGGGCGCGAGCAGTACTTC
D: TRBD2; size: .; V: TRBV27; J: TRBJ2-5; CDR3: CASRTSGGATQYF; DNA: TGTGCCAGCAGAACTAGCGGGGGGGCGACCCAGTACTTC
D: TRBD1; size: .; V: TRBV6-6; J: TRBJ1-2; CDR3: CASSTDLDRANYGYTF; DNA: TGTGCCAGCAGTACGGACCTGGACAGGGCTAACTATGGCTACACCTTC
D: .; size: .; V: TRBV4-1; J: TRBJ2-5; CDR3: CASSQGPAPQETQYF; DNA: TGCGCCAGCAGCCAGGGCCCGGCCCCCCAAGAGACCCAGTACTTC
D: .; size: .; V: TRBV30; J: TRBJ2-5; CDR3: CAWSFGQETQYF; DNA: TGTGCCTGGAGTTTTGGTCAAGAGACCCAGTACTTC
D: .; size: .; V: TRBV27; J: TRBJ2-7; CDR3: CASSLPGAYEQYF; DNA: TGTGCCAGCAGTTTACCAGGAGCCTACGAGCAGTACTTC
D: .; size: .; V: TRBV4-3; J: TRBJ2-3; CDR3: CASSQGGGQDTQYF; DNA: TGCGCCAGCAGCCAAGGGGGGGGCCAGGATACGCAGTATTTT
D: .; size: .; V: TRBV4-3; J: TRBJ2-1; CDR3: CASSLNSYNEQFF; DNA: TGCGCCAGCAGCCTCAATTCCTACAATGAGCAGTTCTTC
D: .; size: .; V: TRBV5-6; J: TRBJ1-2; CDR3: CASRFVWEENYGYTF; DNA: TGTGCCAGCAGGTTCGTATGGGAGGAAAACTATGGCTACACCTTC
D: .; size: .; V: TRBV9; J: TRBJ1-1; CDR3: CASTVTGTPNTEAFF; DNA: TGTGCCAGCACCGTGACCGGGACACCGAACACTGAAGCTTTCTTT
D: .; size: .; V: TRBV7-9; J: TRBJ1-1; CDR3: CASTRRDDTEAFF; DNA: TGTGCCAGCACCCGAAGGGACGACACTGAAGCTTTCTTT
D: .; size: .; V: TRBV2; J: TRBJ2-1; CDR3: CASLRGNEQFF; DNA: TGTGCCAGCCTCCGGGGCAATGAGCAGTTCTTC
D: .; size: once; V: TRBV6-5; J: TRBJ2-5; CDR3: CASSYSQGPETQYF; DNA: TGTGCCAGCAGTTATAGCCAGGGACCTGAGACCCAGTACTTC
D: .; size: .; V: TRBV5-1; J: TRBJ2-1; CDR3: CASSVSTGALAYNEQFF; DNA: TGCGCCAGCAGCGTAAGCACGGGGGCCTTAGCCTACAATGAGCAGTTCTTC
D: TRBD1; size: .; V: TRBV7-2; J: TRBJ1-5; CDR3: CASSPGQGLQPQHF; DNA: TGTGCCAGCAGCCCCGGACAGGGTCTCCAGCCCCAGCATTTT
D: .; size: .; V: TRBV7-6; J: TRBJ2-7; CDR3: CASSRAPGKGGEQYF; DNA: TGTGCCAGCAGCAGGGCACCGGGAAAAGGAGGCGAGCAGTACTTC
D: .; size: .; V: TRBV29-1; J: TRBJ2-7; CDR3: CSVEGNRDGLYEQYF; DNA: TGCAGCGTTGAAGGCAACCGGGACGGTCTCTACGAGCAGTACTTC
D: .; size: .; V: TRBV21-1; J: TRBJ2-1; CDR3: CASNGTWRGVNEQFF; DNA: TGTGCCAGCAACGGGACTTGGCGGGGGGTCAATGAGCAGTTCTTC
D: TRBD2; size: .; V: TRBV7-6; J: TRBJ2-5; CDR3: CASSGSGGVQETQYF; DNA: TGTGCCAGCAGCGGGAGCGGGGGGGTCCAAGAGACCCAGTACTTC
D: .; size: .; V: TRBV4-3; J: TRBJ2-7; CDR3: CASSLSGPGELYEQYF; DNA: TGCGCCAGCAGCCTCTCCGGCCCAGGGGAGCTCTACGAGCAGTACTTC
D: .; size: .; V: TRBV18; J: TRBJ2-7; CDR3: CASSPGSPYEQYF; DNA: TGTGCCAGCTCACCGGGGTCCCCCTACGAGCAGTACTTC
D: .; size: .; V: TRBV19; J: TRBJ2-7; CDR3: CASSIGGQNDEQYF; DNA: TGTGCCAGTAGTATCGGGGGCCAAAATGACGAGCAGTACTTC
D: .; size: .; V: TRBV11-2; J: TRBJ2-7; CDR3: CASSLGTVFYEQYF; DNA: TGTGCCAGCAGCTTAGGGACGGTTTTCTACGAGCAGTACTTC
D: .; size: .; V: TRBV4-2; J: TRBJ2-1; CDR3: CASSQGDTGSYNEQFF; DNA: TGTGCCAGCAGCCAAGGGGACACAGGTTCCTACAATGAGCAGTTCTTC